This entry lists 27 T cell receptor beta chains sequenced from one sample in a study of blood T cell repertoires in COVID-19. The protocol was immunoSEQ multiplex PCR, while the TCRdb copy is restricted to in-frame clones and leaves out a portion. The sample has 200,000 to 250,000 clones; around 83% are singletons. Sequencing used peripheral blood. The receptors derive from a man in his fifties or sixties with active or convalescent COVID-19.

The chain combines TRBV5-1 with TRBJ2-7; 9 nucleotides align to TRBD1. Germline CDR1 SGHRS, CDR2 YFSETQ. V shed 4 bases and J 5 bases; nucleotides not matched to a gene: 10. This CDR3 spans 15 amino acids. CDR3 nucleotides: TGCGCCAGCAGCCCAGGGACAGGGAGTCTACACGAGCAGTACTTC. It yields the protein CASSPGTGSLHEQYF.

This sequence joins TRBV19 and TRBJ2-5, with D possibly TRBD1 on 7 matching bases. The germline V gene has CDR1 LNHDA and CDR2 SQIVND (reference sequence). This CDR3 has 15 residues. V was pared by 5 bases and J by 1 base, with 14 bases between. The CDR3 protein is CASSSRQGGQETQYF. The CDR3 DNA is TGTGCCAGTAGTTCCAGACAGGGAGGCCAAGAGACCCAGTACTTC. Full variable domain (remainder filled in from reference TRBV19 and TRBJ2-5): DGGITQSPKYLFRKEGQNVTLSCEQNLNHDAMYWYRQDPGQGLRLIYYSQIVNDFQKGDIAEGYSVSREKKESFPLTVTSAQKNPTAFYLCASSSRQGGQETQYFGPGTRLLVL.

The chain links TRBV19 to TRBJ2-1; TRBD1 matches at 9 bases. The CDR3 runs to 14 residues. The ends lost 10 bases at V and 0 bases at J; junction bases unmatched: 4. The germline V gene encodes CDR1 LNHDA and CDR2 SQIVND (reference sequence). This CDR3 is CATRQGGSYNEQFF. CDR3 DNA: TGTGCCACCCGACAGGGGGGCTCCTACAATGAGCAGTTCTTC.

V is TRBV20-1 and J is TRBJ2-7; 7 positions agree with TRBD1. Germline loops: CDR1 DFQATT, CDR2 SNEGSKA (reference sequence). V lost 3 bases and J lost 3; bases outside the gene matches: 11. CDR3 size: 15 residues. CDR3 coding DNA: TGCAGTGCTAGTTCCGACAGGGAAGTTTTCTACGAGCAGTACGTC. It specifies CSASSDREVFYEQYV.

This chain links TRBV14 with TRBJ1-2; 12 positions agree with TRBD1. V lost 4 bases, J lost 2 bases, and 2 bases stayed unmatched. The CDR3 runs to 15 residues. Germline values: CDR1 SGHDN, CDR2 FVKESK. The DNA of the CDR3 is TGTGCCAGCAGCCGGGGGACAGGGGGCAACTATGGCTACACCTTC. Its protein is CASSRGTGGNYGYTF.

The V call is TRBV4-1, the J call TRBJ2-6; TRBD1 matches 8 bases. CDR1 is MGHRA, CDR2 YSYEKL, per germline. The V gene end was trimmed by 1 base and the J gene end by 4 bases; junction bases not matched to a gene: 6. This CDR3 has 17 residues. The CDR3: CASSQGQGPAGANVLTF. Written as DNA, the CDR3 is TGCGCCAGCAGCCAAGGACAGGGGCCCGCGGGGGCCAACGTCCTGACTTTC.

This chain links TRBV5-1 with TRBJ1-6; tentatively, D is TRBD1 (5 bases). CDR3 length equals 14 residues. V gave up 1 base and J gave up 4 bases, with 6 bases separating them. Per germline, CDR1 SGHRS and CDR2 YFSETQ. CDR3 sequence (DNA): TGCGCCAGCAGCTTGACAGGTTATAATTCACCCCTCCACTTT. It encodes CASSLTGYNSPLHF.

The chain carries TRBV4-2 and TRBJ2-3; a weak D match, TRBD2 (5 bases). The germline CDR1 and CDR2 sequences are LGHNA and YNFKEQ. The V and J ends lost 1 base and 6 bases respectively, with 14 bases between them. The length of the CDR3 is 15 residues. This CDR3 is CASSQAGILGDTQYF. CDR3 bases: TGTGCCAGCAGCCAAGCCGGGATCCTGGGGGATACGCAGTATTTT.

A single count supports this clone. The rearrangement joins TRBV5-1 to TRBJ1-5; D not certain. The germline V and J ends were trimmed by 4 bases and 5 bases, with 10 bases remaining between them. Germline-derived CDR1 and CDR2 are SGHRS and YFSETQ. The CDR3 has 13 amino acids. The CDR3, as DNA: TGCGCCAGCAGCGCAGACATTCATCAGCCCCAGCATTTT. Translation gives CASSADIHQPQHF.

V and J are TRBV6-2 or TRBV6-3 and TRBJ2-3; D may be TRBD2 (8 bases). The CDR3 length is 19 residues. V was clipped by 0 bases and J by 4 bases, with 23 bases between them. CDR1 and CDR2 (germline): MNHEY, SVGEGT. This CDR3 is CASSYSLGAGGQGADTQYF. In nucleotides, the CDR3 is TGTGCCAGCAGTTACTCCCTCGGGGCGGGAGGCCAGGGGGCAGATACGCAGTATTTT.

The genes are TRBV6-4 and TRBJ2-7, with TRBD1 matching over 11 bases. The CDR3 totals 18 residues. V shed 3 bases and J 3 bases; nucleotides not matched to a gene: 13. Germline CDR1 is MRHNA and CDR2 is SNTAGT. The CDR3 DNA sequence: TGTGCCAGCAGTGAATCCGGACAGGGGGCGAACCTCCTCTACGAGCAGTACGTC. Encoded protein: CASSESGQGANLLYEQYV.

The chain carries TRBV7-2 and TRBJ1-1; D is perhaps TRBD1 (5 bases). The germline V gene has CDR1 SGHTA and CDR2 FQGNSA. V dropped 5 bases and J dropped 3 bases, with 16 bases sitting between them. CDR3 length: 15 residues. CDR3 DNA sequence: TGTGCCAGCAGCGAGCAGGGTAGCGGGTACACTGAAGCTTTCTTT. As protein: CASSEQGSGYTEAFF.

On this clone: Other DNA sequences of this sample code for an identical CDR3. The chain uses TRBV5-1 and TRBJ2-5; 8 bases are shared with TRBD1. The germline CDR1 and CDR2 sequences are SGHRS and YFSETQ. The CDR3 is 14 residues long. The trim removed 1 base at V and 5 bases at J, leaving 4 bases unmatched. CDR3 DNA: TGCGCCAGCAGCTTGCAGGGGGCGCAGGAGACCCAGTACTTC. Translating it yields CASSLQGAQETQYF.

The genes are TRBV7-8 and TRBJ2-3, with TRBD2 matching over 10 bases. The CDR3 extends over 19 amino acids. Germline V gene data show CDR1 as SGHVS and CDR2 as FQNEAQ. V was clipped by 1 base and J by 0 bases; unmatched bases: 10. The CDR3 coding sequence is TGTGCCAGCAGCTTAGGGCGGTGGGGGACTAGCGTAAGCACAGATACGCAGTATTTT. Translated: CASSLGRWGTSVSTDTQYF.

This clone has only a few counts. V is TRBV5-1 and J is TRBJ2-7; TRBD2 might be the D (5 bases). CDR1 and CDR2 from the germline V gene are SGHRS and YFSETQ. Trimming removed 3 bases from V and 5 bases from J, with 21 bases in between. CDR3 size: 16 residues. As DNA, the CDR3 is TGCGCCAGCAGCTGGACGATCGGACTTTCCCCCAACGAGCAGTACTTC. This encodes CASSWTIGLSPNEQYF.

The CDR3 DNA is TGTGCCAGCAGCTTAGTAGCGGGAGAGTGGGATACGCAGTATTTT. Protein: CASSLVAGEWDTQYF. J is TRBJ2-3 and V is TRBV7-2, with 9 bases lining up with TRBD2. This CDR3 contains 15 residues. Germline-derived CDR1 and CDR2 are SGHTA and FQGNSA. J was trimmed by 6 bases and V by 1 base; bases with no gene match: 5.

This clone was seen a single time. This sequence joins TRBV18 and TRBJ1-1, with a weak D call TRBD1 (5 bases). Germline V gene data show CDR1 as KGHSH and CDR2 as LQKENI. V gave up 5 bases and J gave up 4 bases, with 11 bases separating them. CDR3 length: 13 residues. The CDR3 DNA is TGTGCCAGCTCATCTCGGGGGGGCACTGAAGCTTTCTTT. Its protein is CASSSRGGTEAFF.

The chain has TRBV18 and TRBJ1-1; D is possibly TRBD1 (6 bases). Germline CDR1 is KGHSH and CDR2 is LQKENI. The CDR3 is 14 amino acids. V shed 3 bases and J shed 3 bases, with 11 bases lying between them. DNA for the CDR3: TGTGCCAGCTCACCTTGGGGGCCGGACACTGAAGCTTTCTTT. Translation gives CASSPWGPDTEAFF.

CDR3 loop: CASSEPVGTYGYTF. In DNA, the CDR3 is TGTGCCAGCAGTGAACCGGTCGGTACTTATGGCTACACCTTC. This chain uses TRBV2 with TRBJ1-2; D is ambiguous. The germline gives CDR1 SNHLY, CDR2 FYNNEI. Trimming took 2 bases from V and 5 from J, leaving 12 bases between them. CDR3 length: 14 residues.

The chain combines TRBV6-6 with TRBJ2-5; 10 positions agree with TRBD1. CDR1 and CDR2 (germline): MNHNY, SVGAGI (reference sequence). V trimming: 0 bases; J trimming: 7 bases; junction bases outside the gene matches: 5. There are 15 residues in the CDR3. The CDR3 loop reads CASSYSRQGAGTQYF. CDR3 DNA sequence: TGTGCCAGCAGTTACTCGAGACAGGGGGCGGGGACCCAGTACTTC.

V gene TRBV29-1 combines with J gene TRBJ2-3; possibly TRBD2 for D (7 bases). This CDR3 is 16 amino acids long. The V end lost 4 bases, the J end lost 0 bases, and 17 bases lay between the germline ends. CDR1 is SQVTM and CDR2 is ANQGSEA in the germline V gene. The CDR3 region has the DNA TGCAGCGTTGGGCCGACGGGGGGCCTTAGCACAGATACGCAGTATTTT. Translating it yields CSVGPTGGLSTDTQYF.

The chain links TRBV11-2 to TRBJ1-2; D unclear. V lost 4 bases to trimming and J lost 3 bases, with 21 bases between them. Germline V gives CDR1 SGHAT, CDR2 FQNNGV. This CDR3 comprises 17 residues. CDR3 sequence reads: CASSSNRGPPGDYGYTF. In nucleotides, the CDR3 is TGTGCCAGCAGCTCGAACCGAGGACCCCCCGGGGACTATGGCTACACCTTC.

This chain links TRBV18 with TRBJ1-4; D unresolved. Per germline, CDR1 KGHSH and CDR2 LQKENI. V dropped 4 bases and J dropped 5 bases, with 14 bases sitting between them. CDR3 length: 15 residues. DNA for the CDR3: TGTGCCAGCTCACGTAATATTGACGGGAATGAAAAACTGTTTTTT. Residues: CASSRNIDGNEKLFF. The whole variable domain, filled in from reference TRBV18 and TRBJ1-4, reads NAGVMQNPRHLVRRRGQEARLRCSPMKGHSHVYWYRQLPEEGLKFMVYLQKENIIDESGMPKERFSAEFPKEGPSILRIQQVVRGDSAAYFCASSRNIDGNEKLFFGSGTQLSVL.

This clone occurred a few times. The J gene is TRBJ2-1, the V gene TRBV24-1; TRBD2 agrees at 10 bases. Trimming removed 2 bases from V and 0 bases from J; junction bases left unmatched: 6. CDR3 size: 18 residues. Germline loops: CDR1 KGHDR, CDR2 SFDVKD. CDR3 region: CATSDSSASGSSYNEQFF. Written as DNA, the CDR3 is TGTGCCACCAGTGATTCCTCCGCTAGCGGGAGCTCCTACAATGAGCAGTTCTTC.

This clone was observed once. The rearrangement links TRBV12-3 or TRBV12-4 to TRBJ1-1, with D uncertain. Trimming took 6 bases from V and 5 from J, leaving 13 bases between them. This CDR3 has 13 amino acids. The CDR3: CASSPSGWTEAFF. For the CDR3, the DNA is TGTGCCAGCAGCCCCTCTGGCTGGACTGAAGCTTTCTTT.

The chain joins TRBV15 to TRBJ2-2; D gene uncertain. There are 15 residues in the CDR3. The germline CDR1 and CDR2 sequences are LNHNV and YYDKDF (reference sequence). V lost 1 base and J lost 1, with 7 bases in between. The CDR3 here is CATSRGTRNTGELFF. The CDR3 DNA reads as TGTGCCACCAGCAGAGGAACAAGGAACACCGGGGAGCTGTTTTTT.

The V call is TRBV5-1, the J call TRBJ2-1; 14 nucleotides agree with TRBD2. V gave up 4 bases and J gave up 8 bases; unmatched junction bases: 2. In germline, CDR1 is SGHRS, CDR2 YFSETQ. This CDR3 is 14 amino acids long. CDR3 bases: TGCGCCAGCAGCCCGGGACTAGCGGGAGATGAGCAGTTCTTC. This gives the protein CASSPGLAGDEQFF.